One TCR beta chain is described in this entry. Method: immunoSEQ multiplex PCR; TCRdb's copy keeps in-frame clones and lacks some. The sample holds 240,000 or so clones, about 89% seen once. The sample belongs to a study of blood T cell repertoires in COVID-19. In the study overall: Material from acute and convalescent COVID-19 was sourced from the United States, Italy and Spain.

Clinical histories supplied by participants themselves formed the basis of cohort assignment. Symptom resolution, clearance, or two negative PCRs marked donors in Cohort 3 as recovered. CDR3 length: 17 amino acids. Per germline, CDR1 SGHRS and CDR2 YFSETQ. Trimming cost V 5 bases and J 2 bases; bases outside gene matches: 12. The chain has TRBV5-1 and TRBJ2-3, with TRBD2 identical over 9 bases. This sequence originates from a middle-aged man who had recovered from COVID-19. The sequenced sample consisted of PBMCs or T cells enriched from blood (not recorded which). The CDR3 DNA is TGCGCCAGCAGTCCGGGGGGTAGCGGGAGTACCACAGATACGCAGTATTTT. It codes for CASSPGGSGSTTDTQYF. Using reference TRBV5-1 and TRBJ2-3 for the parts outside the CDR3, the full variable domain is KAGVTQTPRYLIKTRGQQVTLSCSPISGHRSVSWYQQTPGQGLQFLFEYFSETQRNKGNFPGRFSGRQFSNSRSEMNVSTLELGDSALYLCASSPGGSGSTTDTQYFGPGTRLTVL.